This T cell receptor beta chain was sequenced during a study of human T cells and chemical hapten exposure. In the study overall: Throughout the approximately 25-week study, diphenylcyclopropenone was applied weekly to the patients' scalps.

The ends lost 0 bases at V and 0 bases at J; junction bases unmatched: 12. The V gene's germline CDR1 is LGHNA and CDR2 YNFKEQ. The CDR3 sequence is 20 residues long. Specified time point: patch test 2, 6 weeks after DPC sensitization. Treatment reported: therapeutic diphenylcyclopropenone sensitization with weekly scalp DPC. As handled by the study authors: Samples held a median of roughly 100,000 TCRs, range about 20,000–690,600. TCRdb ran MiXCR on the RACE reads and lists one entry per CDR3 protein. TCRdb, rather than the study authors, made the V and J calls. The sample carries approximately 350,000 distinct CDR3 sequences, about 6.9% recorded once.

The chain is built from TRBV4-2 and TRBJ2-1, with 9 bases lining up with TRBD2. The starting material was whole blood, obtained in connection with sensitization to the hapten diphenylcyclopropenone (DPC). The receptor comes from a woman under 30 with alopecia areata. Some clones in this sample may be carry-over from other donors' samples. Written as DNA, the CDR3 is TGTGCCAGCAGCCAAGATCCCAGCGGGGGGTTAAAGAGCTCCTACAATGAGCAGTTCTTC. Translating it yields CASSQDPSGGLKSSYNEQFF.